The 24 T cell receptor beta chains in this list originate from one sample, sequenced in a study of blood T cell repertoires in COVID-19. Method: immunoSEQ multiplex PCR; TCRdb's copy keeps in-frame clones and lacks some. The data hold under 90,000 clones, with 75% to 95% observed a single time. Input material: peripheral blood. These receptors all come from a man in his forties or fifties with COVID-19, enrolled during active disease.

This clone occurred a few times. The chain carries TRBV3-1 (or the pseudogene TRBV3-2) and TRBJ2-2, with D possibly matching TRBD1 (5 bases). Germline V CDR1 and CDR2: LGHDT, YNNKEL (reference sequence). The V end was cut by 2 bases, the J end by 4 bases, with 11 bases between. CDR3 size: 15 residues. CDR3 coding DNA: TGTGCCAGCAGCCAATCTTACAGGAGCACCGGGGAGCTGTTTTTT. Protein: CASSQSYRSTGELFF.

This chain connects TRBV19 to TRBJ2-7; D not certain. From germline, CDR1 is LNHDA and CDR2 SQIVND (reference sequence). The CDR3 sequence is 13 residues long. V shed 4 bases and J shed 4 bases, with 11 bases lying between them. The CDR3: CASSRGTPYEQYF. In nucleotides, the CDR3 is TGTGCCAGTAGTAGAGGAACCCCTTACGAGCAGTACTTC. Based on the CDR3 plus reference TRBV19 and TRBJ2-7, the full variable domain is DGGITQSPKYLFRKEGQNVTLSCEQNLNHDAMYWYRQDPGQGLRLIYYSQIVNDFQKGDIAEGYSVSREKKESFPLTVTSAQKNPTAFYLCASSRGTPYEQYFGPGTRLTVT.

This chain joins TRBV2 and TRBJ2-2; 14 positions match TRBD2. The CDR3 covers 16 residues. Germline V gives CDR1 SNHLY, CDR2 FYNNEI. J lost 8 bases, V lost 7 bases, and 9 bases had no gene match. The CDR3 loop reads CASKDGTSGGPGELFF. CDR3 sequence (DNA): TGTGCCAGCAAAGACGGGACTAGCGGGGGCCCTGGGGAGCTGTTTTTT.

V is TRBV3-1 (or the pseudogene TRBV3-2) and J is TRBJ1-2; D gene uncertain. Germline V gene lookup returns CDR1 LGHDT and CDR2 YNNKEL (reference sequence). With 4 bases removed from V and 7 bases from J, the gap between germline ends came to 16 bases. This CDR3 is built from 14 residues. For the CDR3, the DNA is TGTGCCAGCAGCCTCACCGGGTCCAGACTTGGCTACACCTTC. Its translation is CASSLTGSRLGYTF.

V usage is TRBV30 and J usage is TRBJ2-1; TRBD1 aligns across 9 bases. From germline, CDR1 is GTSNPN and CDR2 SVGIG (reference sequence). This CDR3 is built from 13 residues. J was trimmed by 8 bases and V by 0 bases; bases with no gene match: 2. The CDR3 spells CAWSVQGADEQFF. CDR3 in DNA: TGTGCCTGGAGTGTACAGGGGGCAGATGAGCAGTTCTTC.

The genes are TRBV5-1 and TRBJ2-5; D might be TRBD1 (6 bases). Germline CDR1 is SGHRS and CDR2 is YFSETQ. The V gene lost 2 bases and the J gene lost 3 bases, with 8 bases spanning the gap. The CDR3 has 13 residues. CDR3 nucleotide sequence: TGCGCCAGCAGCTTTGAGGGGGAAGAGACCCAGTACTTC. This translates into CASSFEGEETQYF.

CDR3 protein: CASSPNQGGAHNEQFF. Written as DNA, the CDR3 is TGTGCCAGCTCACCCAACCAAGGGGGGGCCCACAATGAGCAGTTCTTC. V and J are TRBV18 and TRBJ2-1; D perhaps matches TRBD2 (7 bases). Trimming left V 3 bases short and J 5 bases short, with 17 bases between. Germline loops: CDR1 KGHSH, CDR2 LQKENI. The CDR3 contains 16 residues.

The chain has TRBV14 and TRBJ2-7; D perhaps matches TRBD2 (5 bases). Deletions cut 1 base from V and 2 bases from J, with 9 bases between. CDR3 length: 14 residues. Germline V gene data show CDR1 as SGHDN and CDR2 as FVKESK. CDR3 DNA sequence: TGTGCCAGCAGCCAAGCCGGAGGTCCCTACGAGCAGTACTTC. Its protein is CASSQAGGPYEQYF.

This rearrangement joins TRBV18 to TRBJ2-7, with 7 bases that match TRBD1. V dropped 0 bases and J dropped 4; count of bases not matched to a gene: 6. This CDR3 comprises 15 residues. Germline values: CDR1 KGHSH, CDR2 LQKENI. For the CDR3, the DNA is TGTGCCAGCTCACCACCCGACAGGGTCAGGTACGAGCAGTACTTC. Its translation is CASSPPDRVRYEQYF.

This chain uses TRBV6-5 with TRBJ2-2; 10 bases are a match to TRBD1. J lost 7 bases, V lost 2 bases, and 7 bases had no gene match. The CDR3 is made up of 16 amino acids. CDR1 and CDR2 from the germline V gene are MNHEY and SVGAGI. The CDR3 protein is CASSYTQDRGSGELFF. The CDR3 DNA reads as TGTGCCAGCAGTTACACCCAGGACAGGGGGAGCGGGGAGCTGTTTTTT.

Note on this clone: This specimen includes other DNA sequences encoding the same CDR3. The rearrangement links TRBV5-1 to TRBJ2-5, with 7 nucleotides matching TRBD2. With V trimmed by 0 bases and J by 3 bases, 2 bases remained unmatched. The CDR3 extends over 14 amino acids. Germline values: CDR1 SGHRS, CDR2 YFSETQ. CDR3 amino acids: CASSLAGGEETQYF. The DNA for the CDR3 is TGCGCCAGCAGCTTGGCGGGGGGAGAAGAGACCCAGTACTTC.

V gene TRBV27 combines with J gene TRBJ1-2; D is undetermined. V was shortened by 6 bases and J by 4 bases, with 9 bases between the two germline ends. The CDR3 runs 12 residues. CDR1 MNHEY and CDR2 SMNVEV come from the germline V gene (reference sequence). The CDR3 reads CASSKEGYGYTF. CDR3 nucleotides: TGTGCCAGCAGCAAGGAGGGCTATGGCTACACCTTC.

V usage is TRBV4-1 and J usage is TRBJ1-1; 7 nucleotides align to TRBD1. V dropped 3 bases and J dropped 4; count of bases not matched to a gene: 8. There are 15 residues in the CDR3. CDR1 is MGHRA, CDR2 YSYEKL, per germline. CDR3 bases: TGCGCCAGCAGCCAGAGGGGGCTGGGTAGCACTGAAGCTTTCTTT. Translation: CASSQRGLGSTEAFF.

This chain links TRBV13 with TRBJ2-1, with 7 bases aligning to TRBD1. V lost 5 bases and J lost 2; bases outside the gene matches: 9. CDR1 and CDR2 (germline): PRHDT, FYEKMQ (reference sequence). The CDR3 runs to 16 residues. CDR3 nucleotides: TGTGCCAGCAGCCTCCGACAGGGTGTAGCCTACAATGAGCAGTTCTTC. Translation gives CASSLRQGVAYNEQFF.

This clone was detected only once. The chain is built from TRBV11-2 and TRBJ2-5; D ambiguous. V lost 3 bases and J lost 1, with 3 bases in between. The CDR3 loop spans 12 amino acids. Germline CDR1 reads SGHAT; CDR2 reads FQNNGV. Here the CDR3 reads CASSFSQETQYF. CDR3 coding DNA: TGTGCCAGCAGCTTCTCCCAAGAGACCCAGTACTTC.

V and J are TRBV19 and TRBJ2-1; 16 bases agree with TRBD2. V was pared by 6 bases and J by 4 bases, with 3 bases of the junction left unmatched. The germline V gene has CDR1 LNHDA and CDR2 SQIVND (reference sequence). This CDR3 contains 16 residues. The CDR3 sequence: CASRGLAGGLYNEQFF. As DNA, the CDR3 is TGTGCCAGTAGGGGACTAGCGGGGGGGCTGTACAATGAGCAGTTCTTC.

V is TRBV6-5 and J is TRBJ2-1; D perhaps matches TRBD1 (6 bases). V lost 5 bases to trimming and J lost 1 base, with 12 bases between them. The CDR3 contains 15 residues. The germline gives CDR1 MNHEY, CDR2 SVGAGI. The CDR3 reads CASSLSGVSYNEQFF. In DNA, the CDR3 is TGTGCCAGCAGTCTATCAGGGGTGTCCTACAATGAGCAGTTCTTC.

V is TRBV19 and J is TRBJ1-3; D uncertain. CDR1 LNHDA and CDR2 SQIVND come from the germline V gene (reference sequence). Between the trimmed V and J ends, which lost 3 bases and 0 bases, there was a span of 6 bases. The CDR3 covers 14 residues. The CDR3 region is CASSIVVSGNTIYF. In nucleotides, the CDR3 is TGTGCCAGTAGTATCGTCGTCTCTGGAAACACCATATATTTT.

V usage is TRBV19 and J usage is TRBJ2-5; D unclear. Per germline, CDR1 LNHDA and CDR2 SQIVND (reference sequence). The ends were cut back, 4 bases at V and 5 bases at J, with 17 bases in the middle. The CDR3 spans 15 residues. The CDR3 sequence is CASSTTSSAPETQYF. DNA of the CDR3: TGTGCCAGTAGTACTACCTCATCCGCCCCTGAGACCCAGTACTTC.

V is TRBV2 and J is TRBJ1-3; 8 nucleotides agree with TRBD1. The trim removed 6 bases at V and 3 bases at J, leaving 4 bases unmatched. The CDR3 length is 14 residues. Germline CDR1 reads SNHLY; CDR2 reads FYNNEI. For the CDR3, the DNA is TGTGCCAGCAGGGCGGACAGGGTTGGAAACACCATATATTTT. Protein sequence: CASRADRVGNTIYF.

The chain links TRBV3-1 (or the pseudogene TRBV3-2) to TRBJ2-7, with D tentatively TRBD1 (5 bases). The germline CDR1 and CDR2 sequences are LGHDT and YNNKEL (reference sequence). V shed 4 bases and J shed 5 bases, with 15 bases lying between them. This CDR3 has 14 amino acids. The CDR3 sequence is CASSLQVSRDEQYF. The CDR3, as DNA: TGTGCCAGCAGCCTACAGGTCTCTCGAGACGAGCAGTACTTC.

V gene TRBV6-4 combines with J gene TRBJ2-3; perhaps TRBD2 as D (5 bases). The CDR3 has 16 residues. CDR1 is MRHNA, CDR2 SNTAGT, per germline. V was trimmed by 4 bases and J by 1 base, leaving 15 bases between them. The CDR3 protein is CASSGWRVLGTDTQYF. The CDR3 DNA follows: TGTGCCAGCAGTGGATGGCGGGTCTTGGGCACAGATACGCAGTATTTT.

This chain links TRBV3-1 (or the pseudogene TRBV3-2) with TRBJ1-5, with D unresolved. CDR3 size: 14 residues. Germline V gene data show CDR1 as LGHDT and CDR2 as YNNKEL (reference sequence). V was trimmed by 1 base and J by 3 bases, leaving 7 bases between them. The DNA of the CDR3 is TGTGCCAGCAGCCAAGGAACAGACAATCAGCCCCAGCATTTT. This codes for CASSQGTDNQPQHF.

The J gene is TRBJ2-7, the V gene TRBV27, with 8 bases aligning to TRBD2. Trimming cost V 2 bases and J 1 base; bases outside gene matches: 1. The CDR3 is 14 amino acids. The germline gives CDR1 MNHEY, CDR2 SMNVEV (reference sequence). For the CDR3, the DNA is TGTGCCAGCAGTTTACGGGAGGGTTCCTACGAGCAGTACTTC. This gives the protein CASSLREGSYEQYF.